This is a list of T cell receptor beta chains from one sample in a study of shared clonotypes between healthy human individuals. Data came from immunoSEQ multiplex PCR; TCRdb stores just in-frame clones and leaves some out. The data contain about 560,000 clones, roughly four fifths of them singletons. Material for sequencing was PBMCs. These receptors originate from a woman aged 40 to 50 in good health. Some clones in this sample may be carry-over from other donors' samples. The CDR3 runs from the conserved cysteine through the conserved F or W. A D gene is named only where the DNA matches it firmly. Not every row has a clone size; where given, it reads once, few, many or a size class.

CDR3nt,CDR3aa,v_gene,abundance,len,d_gene,j_gene
TGCAGCGTCGGACTAGCGGGGTACCAAGAGACCCAGTACTTC,CSVGLAGYQETQYF,TRBV29-1,-,14,TRBD2,TRBJ2-5
TGTGCCAGCAGCTCCCCAGGGACAGGGGGCTCCGAGCAGTACTTC,CASSSPGTGGSEQYF,TRBV5-5,-,15,TRBD1,TRBJ2-7
TGTGCCAGTAGTATAGTAGGGAGCGGGAGCCAAAATGAGCAGTTCTTC,CASSIVGSGSQNEQFF,TRBV19,-,16,TRBD2,TRBJ2-1
TGTGCCAGCAGTTACCCCGCGGGGCTCCATGGGACCCAGTACTTC,CASSYPAGLHGTQYF,TRBV7-9,-,15,-,TRBJ2-5
TGTGCCACCAGCAGGGGACTAGCGGAAGAGACCCAGTACTTC,CATSRGLAEETQYF,TRBV15,few,14,TRBD2,TRBJ2-5
TGTGCTAGTGGCCGGGGACTAGCGTCCTACAATGAGCAGTTCTTC,CASGRGLASYNEQFF,TRBV12-5,-,15,TRBD2,TRBJ2-1
TGTGCCAGCAGCCCTATGGGGGCCTTCTCCTACGAGCAGTACTTC,CASSPMGAFSYEQYF,TRBV11-2,-,15,-,TRBJ2-7
TGCGCCAGCAGCTTGGGTGGGAGCAAGTACAAGCAGTACTTC,CASSLGGSKYKQYF,TRBV5-1,-,14,-,TRBJ2-7
TGTGCCAGCAGTTCCCTTTACGGACAGGCGGTGAACACTGAAGCTTTCTTT,CASSSLYGQAVNTEAFF,TRBV28,-,17,TRBD1,TRBJ1-1
TGTGCCAGCAGCCCGGGACTAGCGGGAGTCAACGAGCAGTACTTC,CASSPGLAGVNEQYF,TRBV7-3,-,15,TRBD2,TRBJ2-7
TGTGCCAGCAGCGTAGGCCCCCAGGACTACGAGCAGTACTTC,CASSVGPQDYEQYF,TRBV9,-,14,-,TRBJ2-7
TGTGCCAGTGGCCAAAGCGAGACCCAGTACTTC,CASGQSETQYF,TRBV19,-,11,-,TRBJ2-5
TGCAGCGTTGGGCAGGGGGCTCTCGAGCAGTACTTC,CSVGQGALEQYF,TRBV29-1,once,12,TRBD1,TRBJ2-7
TGTGCCAGTAACAGGGCGAGCTCCTACAATGAGCAGTTCTTC,CASNRASSYNEQFF,TRBV19,-,14,-,TRBJ2-1
TGCGCCAGCAGCCAAGATCCAGGACTAGCGTCCGACGAGCAGTACTTC,CASSQDPGLASDEQYF,TRBV4-3,once,16,TRBD2,TRBJ2-7
TGCGCCAGCAGTCGAACGACAGGACAGGGGACCCAGTACTTC,CASSRTTGQGTQYF,TRBV4-1,-,14,TRBD1,TRBJ2-5
TGTGCCAGCAGTTTAGGGGGAAGTAGCAATCAGCCCCAGCATTTT,CASSLGGSSNQPQHF,TRBV28,-,15,-,TRBJ1-5
TGCGCCAGCAGCTTACGGGCCACCTACAATGAGCAGTTCTTC,CASSLRATYNEQFF,TRBV5-1,-,14,-,TRBJ2-1
TGTGCCATCAGTGATTTGGGGGGCAGAGGAGAGACCCAGTACTTC,CAISDLGGRGETQYF,TRBV10-3,-,15,-,TRBJ2-5
TGTGCCAGCAGCATTAACACGGGATCTCCCTACGAGCAGTACTTC,CASSINTGSPYEQYF,TRBV7-2,-,15,-,TRBJ2-7
TGTGCCAGCAGCGGAGGGGGGGTCAATCAGCCCCAGCATTTT,CASSGGGVNQPQHF,TRBV9,few,14,-,TRBJ1-5
TGCGCCAGCAGCTTGGTACTTTCGGAGGCCGGGGAGCTGTTTTTT,CASSLVLSEAGELFF,TRBV5-1,-,15,-,TRBJ2-2
TGCGCCAGCAGCTTGACAGGGGAGACCTTCTATGGCTACACCTTC,CASSLTGETFYGYTF,TRBV5-1,-,15,TRBD1,TRBJ1-2
TGTGCCAGTAGTATGCCCCTCTCTGGGGCCAACGTCCTGACTTTC,CASSMPLSGANVLTF,TRBV19,once,15,-,TRBJ2-6
TGTGCCAGCAGCTTGGGCAGGGAACAGACCCAGTACTTC,CASSLGREQTQYF,TRBV5-6,-,13,-,TRBJ2-5
TGTGCCAGTAGTATGCGGGGTAACCTGGTCTCCTACGAGCAGTACTTC,CASSMRGNLVSYEQYF,TRBV19,once,16,-,TRBJ2-7
TGTGCCAGCAGTTACGTGGATGAGCAGTTCTTC,CASSYVDEQFF,TRBV6-5,-,11,-,TRBJ2-1
TGCGCCAGCAGCTTGGCCGGGACTAGCGGGAGCAGGAGCAATGAGCAGTTCTTC,CASSLAGTSGSRSNEQFF,TRBV5-1,-,18,TRBD2,TRBJ2-1
TGCGCCAGCAGCTTGCCCTCGGGGGACAGACCTAACTATGGCTACACCTTC,CASSLPSGDRPNYGYTF,TRBV5-1,-,17,TRBD1,TRBJ1-2
TGTGCCAGCAGCCCCCAAGAGGGAGTCCGCACAGATACGCAGTATTTT,CASSPQEGVRTDTQYF,TRBV7-9,once,16,-,TRBJ2-3
TGTGCCAGCAGCTACCGGGACATCGGCTACAATGAGCAGTTCTTC,CASSYRDIGYNEQFF,TRBV7-3,-,15,-,TRBJ2-1
TGTGCCAGCAGTGAAGCGCGACTCAGGGGGGAAAACATTCAGTACTTC,CASSEARLRGENIQYF,TRBV6-1,few,16,-,TRBJ2-4